One and the same sample provided the 24 T cell receptor beta chains below, sequenced in a study of neurological immune-mediated disorders. TCRdb re-called the 5' RACE reads through MiXCR, storing one row per CDR3 protein. The table lists approximately 87,000 distinct CDR3 sequences, about 14% of them singletons. The sample consisted of PBMCs. The receptors stem from a woman between 45 and 60 years old in good health.

The chain combines TRBV18 with TRBJ2-5; 7 bases line up with TRBD2. The CDR3 contains 16 residues. The germline gives CDR1 KGHSH, CDR2 LQKENI. J lost 1 base, V lost 0 bases, and 5 bases had no gene match. CDR3: CASSPPASSGQETQYF. The CDR3 coding sequence is TGTGCCAGCTCACCACCGGCGTCTAGCGGCCAAGAGACCCAGTACTTC.

As to this clonotype: A much larger clone differs by one base, so this may be a read error. The CDR3 region is CASSDTGGENTGELFF. DNA for the CDR3: TGCGCCAGCAGCGACACAGGGGGCGAGAACACCGGGGAGCTGTTTTTT. The gene calls are TRBV5-1 and TRBJ2-2; 9 positions match TRBD1. V trimming: 4 bases; J trimming: 1 base; junction bases outside the gene matches: 5. CDR3 size: 16 residues. Germline CDR1 and CDR2: SGHRS and YFSETQ.

This clonotype was counted ten times or more. The J gene is TRBJ2-1, the V gene TRBV7-2; D is uncertain. Trimming took off 2 bases at V and 0 bases at J, with 8 bases between the two ends. This CDR3 region has 15 residues. Germline CDR1 reads SGHTA; CDR2 reads FQGNSA. The CDR3 region has the DNA TGTGCCAGCAGCTTACTCGGCGACTCCTACAATGAGCAGTTCTTC. Encoded protein: CASSLLGDSYNEQFF.

This clonotype was detected many times. The chain carries TRBV5-1 and TRBJ1-2, with D unresolved. The CDR3 contains 14 residues. The ends were cut back, 7 bases at V and 7 bases at J, with 20 bases in the middle. Germline CDR1 is SGHRS and CDR2 is YFSETQ. The CDR3 reads CASEGIGGRGGYTF. The CDR3 DNA is TGCGCCAGCGAGGGTATAGGTGGACGTGGTGGCTACACCTTC.

This clonotype showed up many times. The rearrangement joins TRBV2 to TRBJ2-3, with 7 bases lining up with TRBD2. In germline, CDR1 is SNHLY, CDR2 FYNNEI. V shed 6 bases and J 2 bases; nucleotides not matched to a gene: 5. The CDR3 spans 14 residues. This chain's CDR3 is CASRGAGYTDTQYF. The DNA of the CDR3 is TGTGCCAGCAGAGGAGCGGGGTACACAGATACGCAGTATTTT.

The sample holds many counts of this clonotype. The genes are TRBV20-1 and TRBJ2-1, with TRBD1 as a possible D gene (5 bases). CDR3 size: 13 residues. Trimming pared 1 base from V and 4 bases from J, leaving 8 bases between. Germline CDR1 is DFQATT and CDR2 is SNEGSKA (reference sequence). CDR3 sequence (DNA): TGCAGTGCTAGAGCAGACAGATACAATGAGCAGTTCTTC. Its translation is CSARADRYNEQFF.

There are many counts of this clonotype. The CDR3 is CATLQGAGEQYF. In nucleotides, the CDR3 is TGTGCCACCCTACAGGGGGCTGGCGAGCAGTACTTC. V and J are TRBV7-2 and TRBJ2-7; TRBD1 agrees at 9 bases. Losses at the gene ends were 10 bases for V and 6 bases for J; bases not matched to a gene: 7. Germline lookup yields CDR1 SGHTA and CDR2 FQGNSA. The CDR3 is 12 amino acids.

This clonotype was seen many times. The chain combines TRBV12-3 or TRBV12-4 with TRBJ2-1; TRBD2 is a possible D gene (5 bases). The germline V and J ends were trimmed by 5 bases and 5 bases, with 10 bases remaining between them. The CDR3 sequence is 13 residues long. CDR3 amino acids: CASSQVGDNEQFF. Here the CDR3 DNA reads TGTGCCAGCAGTCAGGTCGGGGACAATGAGCAGTTCTTC.

Ten or more counts support this clonotype. The rearrangement joins TRBV5-1 to TRBJ2-7; TRBD1 matches at 11 bases. The CDR3 sequence is 16 residues long. Trimming at V came to 4 bases and at J to 3 bases, leaving 9 bases not matched to a gene. From germline, CDR1 is SGHRS and CDR2 YFSETQ. The CDR3 here is CASSPQAGTGGYEQYF. The CDR3 DNA reads as TGCGCCAGCAGCCCTCAAGCCGGGACAGGGGGCTACGAGCAGTACTTC.

This clonotype occurred many times. The V and J genes are TRBV24-1 and TRBJ2-3, with 8 bases that match TRBD2. The CDR3 sequence is 15 residues long. Germline CDR1 and CDR2: KGHDR and SFDVKD. Trimming removed 2 bases from V and 4 bases from J; junction bases left unmatched: 4. The CDR3 reads CATSDWGLESDTQYF. The CDR3 DNA reads TGTGCCACCAGTGATTGGGGACTAGAATCAGATACGCAGTATTTT.

This clonotype was observed once. V is TRBV5-6 and J is TRBJ2-3; D gene uncertain. V lost 3 bases to trimming and J lost 8 bases, with 7 bases between them. The CDR3 runs to 11 residues. Germline-derived CDR1 and CDR2 are SGHDT and YYEEEE. CDR3 nucleotides: TGTGCCAGCAGCTACACAACTACGCAGTATTTT. It translates to CASSYTTTQYF.

This clonotype was seen repeatedly, ten times or more. The chain carries TRBV12-3 or TRBV12-4 and TRBJ2-3; 16 bases agree with TRBD2. Trimming removed 6 bases from V and 0 bases from J; junction bases left unmatched: 6. This CDR3 has 18 residues. CDR3 DNA: TGTGCCAGCAGGCCTGGGACTAGCGGGAGGGCCAGCACAGATACGCAGTATTTT. Translated: CASRPGTSGRASTDTQYF.

Many counts were recorded for this clonotype. The rearrangement links TRBV20-1 to TRBJ2-2, with 9 bases lining up with TRBD2. This CDR3 is built from 15 residues. Germline trimming cut 0 bases from V and 8 bases from J; bases unmatched to any gene: 7. CDR1 is DFQATT, CDR2 SNEGSKA, per germline (reference sequence). The DNA of the CDR3 is TGCAGTGCTAGAGATCCTAGCGGGGTCACTGGGGAGCTGTTTTTT. Translating gives CSARDPSGVTGELFF.

This clonotype was recorded at least ten times. The chain employs TRBV5-1 and TRBJ2-7; D uncertain. CDR3 length equals 15 residues. The germline V gene encodes CDR1 SGHRS and CDR2 YFSETQ. Between the trimmed V and J ends, which lost 0 bases and 0 bases, there was a span of 10 bases. CDR3 in amino acids: CASSLAPDISYEQYF. The CDR3, as DNA: TGCGCCAGCAGCTTGGCCCCCGACATCTCCTACGAGCAGTACTTC.

This clonotype was detected ten times or more. The V call is TRBV5-5, the J call TRBJ2-7, with 7 bases lining up with TRBD1. The junction had 7 bases not matched to a gene; V was cut back by 2 bases and J by 2 bases. This CDR3 region has 15 residues. Germline lookup yields CDR1 SGHKS and CDR2 YYEKEE (reference sequence). This CDR3 reads CASSFRQGLAYEQYF. CDR3 in DNA: TGTGCCAGCAGCTTCCGACAGGGTCTCGCCTACGAGCAGTACTTC.

J is TRBJ2-3 and V is TRBV24-1; 10 bases map to TRBD2. CDR3 length: 15 residues. CDR1 KGHDR and CDR2 SFDVKD come from the germline V gene. With V trimmed by 6 bases and J by 0 bases, 2 bases remained unmatched. The CDR3 nucleotides are TGTGCCACCAGTACTAGCGGGACTAGCACAGATACGCAGTATTTT. Translating it yields CATSTSGTSTDTQYF.

The chain employs TRBV5-1 and TRBJ1-1; D is ambiguous. This CDR3 spans 14 amino acids. CDR1 SGHRS and CDR2 YFSETQ come from the germline V gene. Trimming took 5 bases from V and 2 from J, leaving 13 bases between them. The CDR3, as DNA: TGCGCCAGCAGGGCCTTATCCGCCAACACTGAAGCTTTCTTT. Amino acids: CASRALSANTEAFF.

The chain has TRBV30 and TRBJ2-3; 11 bases are shared with TRBD2. The CDR3 is 15 amino acids. Germline CDR1 reads GTSNPN; CDR2 reads SVGIG (reference sequence). With 5 bases clipped from V and 8 bases from J, the junction kept 12 bases outside the gene matches. The CDR3: CAWSLAGGSWVTQYF. The CDR3 DNA follows: TGTGCCTGGTCATTAGCGGGGGGGAGCTGGGTTACGCAGTATTTT. Variable domain in full (rest from reference TRBV30 and TRBJ2-3): SQTIHQWPATLVQPVGSPLSLECTVEGTSNPNLYWYRQAAGRGLQLLFYSVGIGQISSEVPQNLSASRPQDRQFILSSKKLLLSDSGFYLCAWSLAGGSWVTQYFGPGTRLTVL.

This clonotype has a count of ten or more. This likely comes from a read error, as the CDR3 has no conserved phenylalanine or tryptophan at its end. The DNA is left out, because the CDR3 cannot be placed on it with certainty; the CDR3 is given as TCRdb lists it. V gene TRBV6-7 combines with J gene TRBJ1-4; the table's D call, TRBD1, has no DNA check behind it. TRBV6-7 is known as an ORF, though its function is uncertain. The CDR3 length is 11 residues, termini included. The CDR3 here is CASSSPLRGYS.

This clonotype has a count of ten or more. The chain carries TRBV20-1 and TRBJ2-3; D is ambiguous. Looked up from germline, CDR1 is DFQATT and CDR2 is SNEGSKA (reference sequence). V shed 2 bases and J shed 10 bases, with 13 bases lying between them. CDR3 size: 12 residues. The DNA for the CDR3 is TGCAGTGCTAGACTTGCGGCCGGTGCGCAGTATTTT. It translates to CSARLAAGAQYF.

With regard to this clonotype: Since a much larger clone is just one base distant, this may be a read error. This chain connects TRBV20-1 to TRBJ2-1; D is possibly TRBD2 (6 bases). The CDR3 runs 11 residues. Per germline, CDR1 DFQATT and CDR2 SNEGSKA (reference sequence). Deletions cut 2 bases from V and 13 bases from J, with 12 bases between. CDR3 in DNA: TGCAGTGCTAGAAGTAGGGACTCCCAGTTCTTC. Translating it yields CSARSRDSQFF.

The rearrangement uses TRBV5-1 and TRBJ1-1, with D unresolved. Germline CDR1 SGHRS, CDR2 YFSETQ. V was clipped by 2 bases and J by 0 bases, with 17 bases between them. The CDR3 extends over 17 amino acids. CDR3 nucleotides: TGCGCCAGCAGCTTATCCACGGGCTCAAACATGAACACTGAAGCTTTCTTT. Translated, it gives CASSLSTGSNMNTEAFF.

This clonotype was observed many times. The rearrangement uses TRBV4-2 and TRBJ2-1; D is possibly TRBD2 (5 bases). There are 15 residues in the CDR3. The ends were cut back, 0 bases at V and 5 bases at J, with 11 bases in the middle. CDR1 is LGHNA and CDR2 is YNFKEQ in the germline V gene. The CDR3 region has the DNA TGTGCCAGCAGCCAAGATCCTGGACTTAACAATGAGCAGTTCTTC. It codes for CASSQDPGLNNEQFF.

This clonotype has only a few counts. V gene TRBV4-1 combines with J gene TRBJ2-2, with 10 bases identical to TRBD1. V lost 3 bases and J lost 7; bases outside the gene matches: 11. Germline values: CDR1 MGHRA, CDR2 YSYEKL. The CDR3 runs to 17 residues. DNA of the CDR3: TGCGCCAGCAGCCACCGCCACGGACAGGGGGTTAACGGGGAGCTGTTTTTT. It yields the protein CASSHRHGQGVNGELFF.